This TCR beta chain was captured in a study of control samples from healthy donors and cancer patients. Profiled with immunoSEQ multiplex PCR; TCRdb holds only in-frame clones, not every one. This sample has about 120,000 clones, with more than 70% found just once. Germline V CDR1 and CDR2: SGHTA, FQGNSA. The CDR3 covers 15 residues. Deletions cut 4 bases from V and 5 bases from J, with 17 bases between. Sequenced sample: blood. The chain has TRBV7-2 and TRBJ2-5; TRBD2 might be the D (5 bases). This TCR was sampled from a man between 35 and 55 years old in good health. The CDR3 region is CASSSRRVVGETQYF. The CDR3 region has the DNA TGTGCCAGCAGCTCGCGGCGGGTGGTCGGGGAGACCCAGTACTTC.